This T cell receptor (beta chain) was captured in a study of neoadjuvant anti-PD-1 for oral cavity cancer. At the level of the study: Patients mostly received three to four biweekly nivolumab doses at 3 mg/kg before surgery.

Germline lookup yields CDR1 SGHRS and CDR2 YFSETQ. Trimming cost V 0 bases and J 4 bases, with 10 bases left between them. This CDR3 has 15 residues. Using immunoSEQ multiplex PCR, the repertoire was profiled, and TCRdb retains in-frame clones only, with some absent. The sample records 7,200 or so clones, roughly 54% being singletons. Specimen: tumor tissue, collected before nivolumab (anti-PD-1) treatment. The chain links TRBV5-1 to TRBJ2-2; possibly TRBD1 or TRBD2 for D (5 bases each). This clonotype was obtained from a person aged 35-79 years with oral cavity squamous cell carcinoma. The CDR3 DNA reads TGCGCCAGCAGCTTGGGGGGGTTCAGCACCGGGGAGCTGTTTTTT. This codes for CASSLGGFSTGELFF.